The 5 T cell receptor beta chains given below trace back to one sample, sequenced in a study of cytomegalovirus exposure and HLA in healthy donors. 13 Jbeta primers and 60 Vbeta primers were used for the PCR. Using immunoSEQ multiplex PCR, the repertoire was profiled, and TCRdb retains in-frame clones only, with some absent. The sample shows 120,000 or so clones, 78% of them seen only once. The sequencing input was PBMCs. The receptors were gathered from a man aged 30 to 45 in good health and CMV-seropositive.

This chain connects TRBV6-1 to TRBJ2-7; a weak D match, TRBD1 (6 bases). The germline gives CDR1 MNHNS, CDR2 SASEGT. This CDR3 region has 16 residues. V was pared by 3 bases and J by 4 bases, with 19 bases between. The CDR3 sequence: CASSELMTGSLYEQYF. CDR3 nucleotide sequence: TGTGCCAGCAGTGAGCTGATGACAGGATCCTTATACGAGCAGTACTTC.

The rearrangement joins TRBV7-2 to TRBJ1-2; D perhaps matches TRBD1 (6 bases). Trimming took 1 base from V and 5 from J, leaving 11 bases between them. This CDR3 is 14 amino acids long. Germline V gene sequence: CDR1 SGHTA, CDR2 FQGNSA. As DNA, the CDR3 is TGTGCCAGCAGCTTAGACAGGGTTGAGTATGGCTACACCTTC. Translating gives CASSLDRVEYGYTF.

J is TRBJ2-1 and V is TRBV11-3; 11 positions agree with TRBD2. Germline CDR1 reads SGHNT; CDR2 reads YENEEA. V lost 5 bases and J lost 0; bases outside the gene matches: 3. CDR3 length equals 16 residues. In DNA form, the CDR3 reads TGTGCCAGCAGCCCAGGGACTAGCGGCTCCTACAATGAGCAGTTCTTC. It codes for CASSPGTSGSYNEQFF.

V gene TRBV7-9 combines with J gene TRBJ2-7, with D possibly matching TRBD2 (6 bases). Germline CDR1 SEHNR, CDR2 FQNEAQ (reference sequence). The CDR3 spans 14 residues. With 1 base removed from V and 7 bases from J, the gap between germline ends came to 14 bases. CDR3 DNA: TGTGCCAGCAGCTTAGGTCAGGGCCGGGGGGAGCAGTACTTC. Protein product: CASSLGQGRGEQYF.

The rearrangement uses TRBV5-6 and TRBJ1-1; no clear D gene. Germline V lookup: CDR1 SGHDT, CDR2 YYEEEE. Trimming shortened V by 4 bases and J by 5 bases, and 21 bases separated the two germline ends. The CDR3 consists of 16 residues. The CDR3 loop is CASSPGKVLVFTEAFF. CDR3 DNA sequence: TGTGCCAGCAGCCCCGGGAAGGTTCTCGTGTTTACTGAAGCTTTCTTT.